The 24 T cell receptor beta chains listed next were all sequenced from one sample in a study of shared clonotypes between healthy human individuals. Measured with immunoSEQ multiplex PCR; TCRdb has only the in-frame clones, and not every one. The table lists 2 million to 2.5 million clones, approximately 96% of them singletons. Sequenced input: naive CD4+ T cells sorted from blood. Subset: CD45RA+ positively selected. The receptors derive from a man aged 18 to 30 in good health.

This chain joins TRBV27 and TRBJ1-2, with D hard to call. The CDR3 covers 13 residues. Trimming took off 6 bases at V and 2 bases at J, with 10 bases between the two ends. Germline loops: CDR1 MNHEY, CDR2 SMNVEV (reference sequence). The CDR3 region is CASRKGGNYGYTF. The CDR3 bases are TGTGCCAGCAGAAAGGGCGGAAACTATGGCTACACCTTC.

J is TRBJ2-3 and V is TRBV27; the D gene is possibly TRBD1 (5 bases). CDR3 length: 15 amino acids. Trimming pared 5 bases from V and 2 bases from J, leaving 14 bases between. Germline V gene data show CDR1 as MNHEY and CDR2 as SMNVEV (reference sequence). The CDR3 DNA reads TGTGCCAGCAGTCTACGGCAGGGTTACACAGATACGCAGTATTTT. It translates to CASSLRQGYTDTQYF.

The CDR3 spells CASSRTGGHTIYF. The CDR3 DNA reads TGTGCCAGCAGCCGGACAGGGGGGCACACCATATATTTT. The chain links TRBV6-6 to TRBJ1-3; 10 nucleotides agree with TRBD1. This CDR3 spans 13 amino acids. Trimming at V came to 6 bases and at J to 8 bases, leaving 4 bases not matched to a gene. Germline CDR1 reads MNHNY; CDR2 reads SVGAGI (reference sequence).

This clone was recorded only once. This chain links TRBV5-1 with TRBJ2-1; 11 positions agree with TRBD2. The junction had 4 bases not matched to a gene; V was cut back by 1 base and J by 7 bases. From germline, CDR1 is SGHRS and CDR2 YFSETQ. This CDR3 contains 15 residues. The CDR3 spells CASSLTSGSINEQFF. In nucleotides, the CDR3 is TGCGCCAGCAGCTTGACTAGCGGGAGTATAAATGAGCAGTTCTTC.

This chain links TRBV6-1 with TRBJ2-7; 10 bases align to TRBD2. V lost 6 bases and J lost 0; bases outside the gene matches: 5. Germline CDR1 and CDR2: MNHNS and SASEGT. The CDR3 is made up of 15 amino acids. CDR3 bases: TGTGCCAGCAGCCAAGCGGGGGGGAGCTCCTACGAGCAGTACTTC. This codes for CASSQAGGSSYEQYF.

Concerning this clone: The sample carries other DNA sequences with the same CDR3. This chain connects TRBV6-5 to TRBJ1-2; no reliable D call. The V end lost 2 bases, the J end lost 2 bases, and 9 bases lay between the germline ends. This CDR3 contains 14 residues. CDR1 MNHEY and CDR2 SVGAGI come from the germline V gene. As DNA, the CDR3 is TGTGCCAGCAGTTACGGTGGATCAAACTATGGCTACACCTTC. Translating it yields CASSYGGSNYGYTF.

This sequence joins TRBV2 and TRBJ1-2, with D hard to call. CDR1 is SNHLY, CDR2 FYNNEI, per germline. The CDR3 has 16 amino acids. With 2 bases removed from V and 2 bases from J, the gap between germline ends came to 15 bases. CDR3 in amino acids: CASSETEFFVNYGYTF. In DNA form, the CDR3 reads TGTGCCAGCAGTGAAACAGAGTTCTTCGTAAACTATGGCTACACCTTC.

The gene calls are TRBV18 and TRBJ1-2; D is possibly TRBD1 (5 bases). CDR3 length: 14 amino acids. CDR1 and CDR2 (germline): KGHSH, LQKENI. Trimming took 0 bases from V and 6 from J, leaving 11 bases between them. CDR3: CASSPPAGGDGYTF. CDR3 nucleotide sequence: TGTGCCAGCTCACCACCTGCGGGAGGGGATGGCTACACCTTC.

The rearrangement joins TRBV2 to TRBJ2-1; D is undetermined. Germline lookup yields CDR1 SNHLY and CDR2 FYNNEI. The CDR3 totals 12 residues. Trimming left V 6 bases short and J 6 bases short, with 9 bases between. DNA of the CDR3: TGTGCCAGCAGCGCCCATAGCAATGAGCAGTTCTTC. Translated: CASSAHSNEQFF.

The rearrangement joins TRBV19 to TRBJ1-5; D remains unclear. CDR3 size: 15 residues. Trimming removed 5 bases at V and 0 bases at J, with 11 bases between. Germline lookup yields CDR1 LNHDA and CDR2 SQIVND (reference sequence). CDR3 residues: CASSPPGSSNQPQHF. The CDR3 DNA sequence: TGTGCCAGTAGTCCCCCCGGGAGTAGCAATCAGCCCCAGCATTTT.

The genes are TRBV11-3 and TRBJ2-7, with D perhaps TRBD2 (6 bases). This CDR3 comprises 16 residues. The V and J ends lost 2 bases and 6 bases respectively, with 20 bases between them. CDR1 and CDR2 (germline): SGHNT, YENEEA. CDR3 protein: CASSLTPGLNGSEQYF. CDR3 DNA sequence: TGTGCCAGCAGCTTAACCCCGGGCCTGAACGGGAGCGAGCAGTACTTC.

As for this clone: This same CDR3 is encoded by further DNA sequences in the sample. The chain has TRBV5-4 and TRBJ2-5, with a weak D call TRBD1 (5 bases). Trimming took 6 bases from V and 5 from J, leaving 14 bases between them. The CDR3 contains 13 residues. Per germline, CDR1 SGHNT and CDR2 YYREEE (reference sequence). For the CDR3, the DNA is TGTGCCAGCACCCGACCCCCAGGGGAGACCCAGTACTTC. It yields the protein CASTRPPGETQYF.

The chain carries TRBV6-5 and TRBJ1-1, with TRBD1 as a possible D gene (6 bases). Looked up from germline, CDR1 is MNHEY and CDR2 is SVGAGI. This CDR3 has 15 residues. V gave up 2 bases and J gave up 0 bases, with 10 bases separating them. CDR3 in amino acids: CASSYRQGMNTEAFF. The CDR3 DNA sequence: TGTGCCAGCAGTTACCGTCAGGGGATGAACACTGAAGCTTTCTTT.

The CDR3 DNA reads TGTGCCAGCAGCCCTAGCGAGCTCTACGAGCAGTACTTC. It specifies CASSPSELYEQYF. This chain links TRBV7-9 with TRBJ2-7; TRBD2 might be the D (6 bases). This CDR3 contains 13 residues. The V and J ends lost 5 bases and 3 bases respectively, with 11 bases between them. CDR1 and CDR2 from the germline V gene are SEHNR and FQNEAQ (reference sequence).

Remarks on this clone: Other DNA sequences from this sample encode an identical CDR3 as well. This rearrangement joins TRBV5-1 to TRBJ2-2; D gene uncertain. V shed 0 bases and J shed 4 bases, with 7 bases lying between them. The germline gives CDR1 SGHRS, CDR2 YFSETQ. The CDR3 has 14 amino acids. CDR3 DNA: TGCGCCAGCAGCTTGGCTGGTGCCACCGGGGAGCTGTTTTTT. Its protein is CASSLAGATGELFF.

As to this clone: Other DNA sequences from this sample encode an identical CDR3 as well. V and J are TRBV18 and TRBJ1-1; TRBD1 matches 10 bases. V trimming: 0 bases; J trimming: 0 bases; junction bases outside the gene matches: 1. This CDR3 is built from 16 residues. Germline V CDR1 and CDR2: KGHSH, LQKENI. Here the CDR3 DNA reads TGTGCCAGCTCACCACCGGGACAGGGGATGAACACTGAAGCTTTCTTT. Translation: CASSPPGQGMNTEAFF.

CDR3 in amino acids: CASSIGGARREQYF. CDR3 in DNA: TGTGCCAGTAGTATAGGGGGGGCGCGAAGGGAGCAGTACTTC. The chain links TRBV19 to TRBJ2-7; D might be TRBD1 or TRBD2, each matching 6 bases. Between the trimmed V and J ends, which lost 1 base and 7 bases, there was a span of 14 bases. The CDR3 loop spans 14 amino acids. Germline CDR1 and CDR2: LNHDA and SQIVND (reference sequence).

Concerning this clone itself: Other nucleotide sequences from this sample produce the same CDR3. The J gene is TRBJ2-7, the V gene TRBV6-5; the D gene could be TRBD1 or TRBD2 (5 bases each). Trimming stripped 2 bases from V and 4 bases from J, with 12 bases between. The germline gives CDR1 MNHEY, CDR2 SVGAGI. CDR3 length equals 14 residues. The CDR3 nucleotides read TGTGCCAGCAGTTACGGTGGGGGTCCGTACGAGCAGTACTTC. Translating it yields CASSYGGGPYEQYF.

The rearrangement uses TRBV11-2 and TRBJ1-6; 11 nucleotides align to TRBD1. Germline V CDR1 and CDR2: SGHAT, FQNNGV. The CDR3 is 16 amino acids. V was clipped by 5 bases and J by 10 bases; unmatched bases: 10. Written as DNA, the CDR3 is TGTGCCAGCAGCCTAAACCCGGGACAGGGGGACTCACCCCTCCACTTT. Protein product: CASSLNPGQGDSPLHF. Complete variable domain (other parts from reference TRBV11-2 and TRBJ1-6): EAGVAQSPRYKIIEKRQSVAFWCNPISGHATLYWYQQILGQGPKLLIQFQNNGVVDDSQLPKDRFSAERLKGVDSTLKIQPAKLEDSAVYLCASSLNPGQGDSPLHFGNGTRLTVT.

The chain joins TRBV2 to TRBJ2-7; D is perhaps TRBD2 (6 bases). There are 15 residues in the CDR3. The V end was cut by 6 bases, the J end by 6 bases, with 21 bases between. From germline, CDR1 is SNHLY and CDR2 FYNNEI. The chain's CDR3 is CASSAWEALKLEQYF. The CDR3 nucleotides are TGTGCCAGCAGCGCCTGGGAGGCCCTTAAGCTCGAGCAGTACTTC.

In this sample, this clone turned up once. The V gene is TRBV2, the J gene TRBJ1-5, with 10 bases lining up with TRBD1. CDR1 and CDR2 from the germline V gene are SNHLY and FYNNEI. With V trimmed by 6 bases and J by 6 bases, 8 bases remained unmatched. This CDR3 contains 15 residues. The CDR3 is CASSAGTGVGQPQHF. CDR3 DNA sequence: TGTGCCAGCAGCGCTGGGACAGGGGTAGGTCAGCCCCAGCATTTT.

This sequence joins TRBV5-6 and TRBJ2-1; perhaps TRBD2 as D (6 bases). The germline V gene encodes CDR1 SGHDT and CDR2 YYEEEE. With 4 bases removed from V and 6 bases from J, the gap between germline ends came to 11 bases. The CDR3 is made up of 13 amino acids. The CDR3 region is CASSTPAGNEQFF. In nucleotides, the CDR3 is TGTGCCAGCAGCACCCCAGCGGGCAATGAGCAGTTCTTC.

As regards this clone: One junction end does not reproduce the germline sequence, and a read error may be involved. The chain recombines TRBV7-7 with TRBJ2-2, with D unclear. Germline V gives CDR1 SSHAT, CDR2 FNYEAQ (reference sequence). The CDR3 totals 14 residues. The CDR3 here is CASSLNVNTGELFF. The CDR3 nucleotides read TGTGCTAGCAGCTTAAATGTGAACACCGGGGAGCTGTTTTTT.

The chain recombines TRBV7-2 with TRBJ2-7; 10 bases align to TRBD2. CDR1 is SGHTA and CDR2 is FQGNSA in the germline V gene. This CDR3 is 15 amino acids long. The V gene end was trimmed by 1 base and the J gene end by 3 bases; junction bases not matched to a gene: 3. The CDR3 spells CASSLVLAGFYEQYF. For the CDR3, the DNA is TGTGCCAGCAGCTTAGTACTAGCGGGATTCTACGAGCAGTACTTC. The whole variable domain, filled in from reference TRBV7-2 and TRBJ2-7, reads GAGVSQSPSNKVTEKGKDVELRCDPISGHTALYWYRQSLGQGLEFLIYFQGNSAPDKSGLPSDRFSAERTGGSVSTLTIQRTQQEDSAVYLCASSLVLAGFYEQYFGPGTRLTVT.